Below are 5 T cell receptor beta chains sequenced from a single sample in a study of shared clonotypes between healthy human individuals. Data came from immunoSEQ multiplex PCR; TCRdb stores just in-frame clones and leaves some out. The sample lists around 2.5 million clones; more than 85% were seen once. The sequenced material came from naive CD4+ T cells from PBMCs. Noted subset: CD45RA+ positively selected. The receptors come from a young man in good health. Some clones in this sample may be carry-over from other donors' samples.

This clone was counted a few times. The V call is TRBV28, the J call TRBJ1-1; D is undetermined. The CDR3 is 13 amino acids. Looked up from germline, CDR1 is MDHEN and CDR2 is SYDVKM. Trimming removed 10 bases from V and 2 bases from J, with 14 bases in between. DNA of the CDR3: TGTGCCACCGGAGGCGCGGGCAACACTGAAGCTTTCTTT. Translating it yields CATGGAGNTEAFF.

This chain connects TRBV6-1 to TRBJ2-1; 12 bases fit TRBD2. The germline V gene encodes CDR1 MNHNS and CDR2 SASEGT. This CDR3 comprises 16 residues. Unmatched junction bases numbered 6, after V lost 1 base and J lost 8 bases. The CDR3 DNA follows: TGTGCCAGCAGTGAAGACCCGCTAGCGGGAGGGGATGAGCAGTTCTTC. Its protein is CASSEDPLAGGDEQFF.

This clone was counted a few times. CDR3: CSVRGRAIPEAFF. DNA for the CDR3: TGCAGCGTGAGAGGTCGGGCGATCCCTGAAGCTTTCTTT. The chain carries TRBV29-1 and TRBJ1-1; no clear D gene. V was shortened by 6 bases and J by 6 bases, with 17 bases between the two germline ends. Germline CDR1 reads SQVTM; CDR2 reads ANQGSEA. The CDR3 runs to 13 residues. Using reference TRBV29-1 and TRBJ1-1 for the parts outside the CDR3, the full variable domain is SAVISQKPSRDICQRGTSLTIQCQVDSQVTMMFWYRQQPGQSLTLIATANQGSEATYESGFVIDKFPISRPNLTFSTLTVSNMSPEDSSIYLCSVRGRAIPEAFFGQGTRLTVV.

In the case of this clone: This sample includes further DNA sequences coding for the same CDR3. V usage is TRBV18 and J usage is TRBJ2-5; possibly TRBD1 for D (6 bases). Germline values: CDR1 KGHSH, CDR2 LQKENI. With 2 bases removed from V and 2 bases from J, the gap between germline ends came to 9 bases. The CDR3 is 14 amino acids. CDR3 nucleotides: TGTGCCAGCTCACCAACAGGGAGTCAAGAGACCCAGTACTTC. It is translated as CASSPTGSQETQYF.

V is TRBV7-3 and J is TRBJ1-1; TRBD1 matches 7 bases. Germline lookup yields CDR1 SGHTA and CDR2 FQGTGA. The CDR3 contains 15 residues. The V gene end was trimmed by 5 bases and the J gene end by 2 bases; junction bases not matched to a gene: 8. CDR3 in DNA: TGTGCCAGCAGCAGTAACACAGGGGAAAACACTGAAGCTTTCTTT. It specifies CASSSNTGENTEAFF. The variable domain in full, completed from reference TRBV7-3 and TRBJ1-1, reads GAGVSQTPSNKVTEKGKYVELRCDPISGHTALYWYRQSLGQGPEFLIYFQGTGAADDSGLPNDRFFAVRPEGSVSTLKIQRTERGDSAVYLCASSSNTGENTEAFFGQGTRLTVV.